What follows describes a single T cell receptor (beta chain). The junction differs from germline at one of its ends, possibly a read error. This table comes from immunoSEQ multiplex PCR, and its TCRdb copy is limited to in-frame clones, with some not included. Of just under 20,000 clones in the sample, about 89% were seen once. This record belongs to a study of T cell changes during pregnancy in multiple sclerosis. The germline CDR1 and CDR2 sequences are KGHSY and FQNENV. The CDR3 totals 13 residues. This clonotype was sampled from a female donor in good health, enrolled as a control in a pregnancy study. Sequenced here: CD8+ T cells from peripheral blood mononuclear cells, sampled in the second trimester of pregnancy. The V and J genes are TRBV16 and TRBJ2-5, with TRBD2 as a possible D gene (6 bases). The CDR3 region has the DNA TGTGCCAGCACCCAACTCCCGGGGGAAACCCAGTACTTC. Its protein product is CASTQLPGETQYF.